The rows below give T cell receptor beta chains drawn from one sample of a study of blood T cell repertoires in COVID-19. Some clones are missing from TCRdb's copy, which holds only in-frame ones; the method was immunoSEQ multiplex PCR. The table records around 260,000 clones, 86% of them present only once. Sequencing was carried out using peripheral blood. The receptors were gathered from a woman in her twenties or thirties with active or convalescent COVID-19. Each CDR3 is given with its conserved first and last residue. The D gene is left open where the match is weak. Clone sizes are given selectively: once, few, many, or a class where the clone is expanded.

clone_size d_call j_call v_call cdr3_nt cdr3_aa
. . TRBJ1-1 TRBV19 TGTGCCAGTACCCTGTTTAGAGGGACTGAAGCTTTCTTT CASTLFRGTEAFF
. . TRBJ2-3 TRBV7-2 TGTGCCAGCAGCTTGGCGGGGGCCCCCCGGGAGCAGTATTTT CASSLAGAPREQYF
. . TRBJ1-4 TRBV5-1 TGCGCCAGCAGCCCTGACAGACCAACTAATGAAAAACTGTTTTTT CASSPDRPTNEKLFF
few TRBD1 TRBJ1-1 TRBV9 TGTGCCAGCAGCGCGAACATCCGGACAGGGGATGGCTTCGCTGAAGCTTTCTTT CASSANIRTGDGFAEAFF
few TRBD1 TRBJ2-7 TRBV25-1 TGTGCCAGCACCTCCCGGGACAGGGCCGAGCAGTACTTC CASTSRDRAEQYF
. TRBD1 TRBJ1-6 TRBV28 TGTGCCAGCAGTCCAACCGGGACAGTCGTTACACCCCTCCACTTT CASSPTGTVVTPLHF
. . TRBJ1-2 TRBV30 TGTGCCTGGAGTGTACGGGGTTGGGGAGGCTACACCTTC CAWSVRGWGGYTF
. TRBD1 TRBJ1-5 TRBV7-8 TGTGCCAGCAGCCGAGGACAGGGGAATCAGCCCCAGCATTTT CASSRGQGNQPQHF
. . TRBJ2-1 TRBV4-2 TGTGCCAGCAGCCAAGCTGACTATACCTACAATGAGCAGTTCTTC CASSQADYTYNEQFF
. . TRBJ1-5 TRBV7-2 TGTGCCAGCAGCTTAGTGGACTTCAATCAGCCCCAGCATTTT CASSLVDFNQPQHF
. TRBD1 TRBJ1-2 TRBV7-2 TGTGCCAGCAGCTTAGATGGACAGGGGACCAACACCTTC CASSLDGQGTNTF
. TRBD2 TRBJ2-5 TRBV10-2 TGCGCCAGCAGAAACCTAGCGGGGGGGCAAGAGACCCAGTACTTC CASRNLAGGQETQYF
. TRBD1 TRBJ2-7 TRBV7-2 TGTGCCAGCAGCTTAATGCTGGGACAGGGTTACGGCGAGCAGTACTTC CASSLMLGQGYGEQYF
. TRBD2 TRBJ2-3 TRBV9 TGTGCCAGCAGCGTAGATGCTAGCGGGGGAACAGATACGCAGTATTTT CASSVDASGGTDTQYF
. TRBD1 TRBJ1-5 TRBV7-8 TGTGCCAGCAGCTCGGGACAGGCTAATCAGCCCCAGCATTTT CASSSGQANQPQHF
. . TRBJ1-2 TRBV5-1 TGCGCCAGCAGCTTGGACGGACTAGCGGGCTACACCTTC CASSLDGLAGYTF
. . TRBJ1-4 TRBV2 TGTGCGACCAGCTTTAGCGGTGAAAAACTGTTTTTT CATSFSGEKLFF
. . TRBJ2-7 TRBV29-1 TGCAGCGTCCGGCGGGACGGATCCTCCTACGAGCAGTACTTC CSVRRDGSSYEQYF
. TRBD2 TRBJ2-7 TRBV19 TGTGCCAGTAGTTACGGACTAGCGGGCTCCTACGAGCAGTACTTC CASSYGLAGSYEQYF
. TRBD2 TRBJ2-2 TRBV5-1 TGCGCCAGCAGCTTGGGACTAGCGGCGAACACCGGGGAGCTGTTTTTT CASSLGLAANTGELFF
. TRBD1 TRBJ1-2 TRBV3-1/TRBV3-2 TGTGCCAGCAGCCCCAACCAGGGGGCGTTTGGCTACACCTTC CASSPNQGAFGYTF
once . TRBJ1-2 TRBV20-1 TGCAGTGCTAGGTCCCCCCCGGGCTACACCTTC CSARSPPGYTF
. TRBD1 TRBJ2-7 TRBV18 TGTGCCAGCTCACCCACAGGGGACCCCTACGAGCAGTACTTC CASSPTGDPYEQYF
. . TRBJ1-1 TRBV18 TGTGCCAGCTCGCAGGGGAGGGACACTGAAGCTTTCTTT CASSQGRDTEAFF
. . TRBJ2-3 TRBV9 TGTGCCAGCAGCGCCGGACTGCGGGGAGATACGCAGTATTTT CASSAGLRGDTQYF
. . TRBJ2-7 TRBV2 TGTGCCAGCAGGCCGGGGATCTCCTCCTACGAGCAGTACTTC CASRPGISSYEQYF
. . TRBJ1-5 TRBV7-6 TGTGCCAGCAGCTTAACGGGGAAGGTTGATCAGCCCCAGCATTTT CASSLTGKVDQPQHF
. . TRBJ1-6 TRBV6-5 TGTGCCAGCACTTTCGGCGAGGGTAATTCACCCCTCCACTTT CASTFGEGNSPLHF
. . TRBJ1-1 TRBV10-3 TGTGCCATCAGTGAAGCAGGATCGAACACTGAAGCTTTCTTT CAISEAGSNTEAFF
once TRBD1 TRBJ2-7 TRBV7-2 TGTGCCAGCAGCTTAGGACAGGGGGGCTACGAGCAGTACTTC CASSLGQGGYEQYF
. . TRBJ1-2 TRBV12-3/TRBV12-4 TGTGCCAGCAGTTTAATGTCTTTCTATGGCTACACCTTC CASSLMSFYGYTF
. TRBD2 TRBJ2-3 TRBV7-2 TGTGCCAGCAGCGCGGGACTAACCGTAGATACGCAGTATTTT CASSAGLTVDTQYF
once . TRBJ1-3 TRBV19 TGTGCCAGTAGCCGAGGAGACTCTGGAAACACCATATATTTT CASSRGDSGNTIYF
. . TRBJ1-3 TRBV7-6 TGTGCCAGCAGCTTAGCGGCAGGGCAGGAGATCACCATATATTTT CASSLAAGQEITIYF
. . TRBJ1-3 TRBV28 TGTGCCACCGCGGAGGGTGGCTCTGGAAACACCATATATTTT CATAEGGSGNTIYF
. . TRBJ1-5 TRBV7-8 TGTGCCAGCAGCCCTCGAGGGCAGCCCCAGCATTTT CASSPRGQPQHF
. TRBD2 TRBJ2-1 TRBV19 TGTGCCAGTAGTATAGTTGGCGGGGGGGCAGGCAATGAGCAGTTCTTC CASSIVGGGAGNEQFF
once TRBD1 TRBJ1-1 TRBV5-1 TGCGCCAGCAGCGGAGAATATGGACAGGGCAAGACTGAAGCTTTCTTT CASSGEYGQGKTEAFF
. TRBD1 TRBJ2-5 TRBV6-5 TGTGCCAGCAGTTTAAACAGGGGCCCCGCCTCTGGGTACTTC CASSLNRGPASGYF
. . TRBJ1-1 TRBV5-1 TGCGCCAGCAGCTTGCAGGGGAACACTGAAGCTTTCTTT CASSLQGNTEAFF
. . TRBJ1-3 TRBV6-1 TGTGCCAGCAGTGTCGGGGCAGGGGCCTCTGGAAACACCATATATTTT CASSVGAGASGNTIYF
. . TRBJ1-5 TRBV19 TGTGCCAGTAGTTGGGAAGGGGGCAATCAGCCCCAGCATTTT CASSWEGGNQPQHF
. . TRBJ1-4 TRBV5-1 TGCGCCAGCAGCTTGAACCCGGCAACTAATGAAAAACTGTTTTTT CASSLNPATNEKLFF
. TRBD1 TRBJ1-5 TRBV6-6 TGTGCCAGCGGGGACAGGGGGCGGGAGAGTCAGCCCCAGCATTTT CASGDRGRESQPQHF
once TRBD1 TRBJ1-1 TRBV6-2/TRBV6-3 TGTGCCAGCAGTTTGGACAGGGGCGGTGGCTTGAACACTGAAGCTTTCTTT CASSLDRGGGLNTEAFF
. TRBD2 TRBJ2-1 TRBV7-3 TGTGCCAGCAGCAGTAGCGGGGGGTTCTACAATGAGCAGTTCTTC CASSSSGGFYNEQFF
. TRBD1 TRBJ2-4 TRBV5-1 TGCGCCAGCAGACCGGGACAGTGGTCCAGAGGGGGCAAAAACATTCAGTACTTC CASRPGQWSRGGKNIQYF
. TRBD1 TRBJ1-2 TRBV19 TGTGCCAGTAGACAGGGGAGCTATGGCTACACCTTC CASRQGSYGYTF
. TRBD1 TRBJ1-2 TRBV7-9 TGTGCCAGCAGCTTAGCGCAGGGAAACAGGGGAATGAGTGGCTACACCTTC CASSLAQGNRGMSGYTF
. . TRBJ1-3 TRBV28 TGTGCCAGCACCGAGCCAGGATTCTCTGGAAACACCATATATTTT CASTEPGFSGNTIYF
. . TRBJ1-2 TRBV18 TGTGCCAGCTCACCACCGGGCAGGGTGAACTATGGCTACACCTTC CASSPPGRVNYGYTF
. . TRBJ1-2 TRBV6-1 TGTGCCAGCAGTCCGGACAGAAACTATGGCTACACCTTC CASSPDRNYGYTF
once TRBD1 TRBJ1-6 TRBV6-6 TGTGCCAGCAAGGGACAGGGGGACTATAATTCACCCCTCCACTTT CASKGQGDYNSPLHF